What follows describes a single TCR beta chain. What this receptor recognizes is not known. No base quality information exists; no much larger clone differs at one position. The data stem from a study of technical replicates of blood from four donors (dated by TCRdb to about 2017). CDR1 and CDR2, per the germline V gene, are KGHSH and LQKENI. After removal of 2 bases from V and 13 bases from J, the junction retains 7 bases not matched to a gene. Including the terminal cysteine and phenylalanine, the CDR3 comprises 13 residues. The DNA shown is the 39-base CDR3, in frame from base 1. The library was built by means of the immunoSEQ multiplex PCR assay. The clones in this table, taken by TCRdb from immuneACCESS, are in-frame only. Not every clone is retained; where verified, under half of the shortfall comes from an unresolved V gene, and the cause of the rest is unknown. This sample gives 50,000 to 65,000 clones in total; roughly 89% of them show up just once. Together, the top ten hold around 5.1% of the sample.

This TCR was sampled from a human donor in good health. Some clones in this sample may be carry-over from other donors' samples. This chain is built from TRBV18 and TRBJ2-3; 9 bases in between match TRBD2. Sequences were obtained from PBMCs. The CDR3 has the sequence CASSPTLAGNEYF. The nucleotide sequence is TGTGCCAGCTCACCAACCCTAGCGGGGAACGAGTATTTT.